These 31 T cell receptor beta chains came from one sample sequenced in a study of blood T cell repertoires in COVID-19 (dated by TCRdb to the early 2020s). Library preparation employed the immunoSEQ multiplex PCR assay. TCRdb obtained this table from immuneACCESS and retained in-frame rearrangements with V and J assigned. These tables miss some clones; where compared with another copy, unresolved V genes account for less than half of the shortfall, and the remainder is unexplained. The sample records approximately 140,000 clones, roughly 79% of which are singletons. About 8% of the sample is in the top ten clones. Sequencing was carried out using peripheral blood. The receptors stem from a human donor with acute or convalescent COVID-19. The donor label of this sample is uncertain.

The gene calls are TRBV10-3 and TRBJ1-1, with 10 bases identical to TRBD1. The CDR3 spans 15 residues. CDR1 ENHRY and CDR2 SYGVKD come from the germline V gene. Germline trimming cut 1 base from V and 5 bases from J; bases unmatched to any gene: 4. DNA for the CDR3: TGTGCCATCAGTGAGTTGGGACAGGGGTTAACTGAAGCTTTCTTT. Amino acids: CAISELGQGLTEAFF.

V usage is TRBV18 and J usage is TRBJ2-3; 7 bases match TRBD2. Germline V gene sequence: CDR1 KGHSH, CDR2 LQKENI. Unmatched junction bases numbered 14, after V lost 5 bases and J lost 6 bases. This CDR3 is built from 16 residues. The CDR3 nucleotides read TGTGCCAGCTCAGAAGGCCTAGCGGTTGGGTCGGATACGCAGTATTTT. This gives the protein CASSEGLAVGSDTQYF. Complete variable domain (other parts from reference TRBV18 and TRBJ2-3): NAGVMQNPRHLVRRRGQEARLRCSPMKGHSHVYWYRQLPEEGLKFMVYLQKENIIDESGMPKERFSAEFPKEGPSILRIQQVVRGDSAAYFCASSEGLAVGSDTQYFGPGTRLTVL.

Concerning this clone: The same CDR3 arises from other DNA sequences in this sample as well. The CDR3 nucleotides read TGTGCCAGCAGCCCCCCCGGACAGGGACTCTACGAGCAGTACTTC. This codes for CASSPPGQGLYEQYF. The chain uses TRBV7-8 and TRBJ2-7, with 8 nucleotides matching TRBD1. Germline-derived CDR1 and CDR2 are SGHVS and FQNEAQ. The CDR3 is made up of 15 amino acids. Losses at the gene ends were 5 bases for V and 3 bases for J; bases not matched to a gene: 9.

The chain joins TRBV4-1 to TRBJ1-3; maybe TRBD1 (5 bases). Germline V gene lookup returns CDR1 MGHRA and CDR2 YSYEKL. V was shortened by 0 bases and J by 1 base, with 13 bases between the two germline ends. This CDR3 is 17 amino acids long. The CDR3 spells CASSQDRPGGSGNTIYF. CDR3 nucleotides: TGCGCCAGCAGCCAAGATCGACCCGGGGGGTCTGGAAACACCATATATTTT.

The chain combines TRBV6-1 with TRBJ2-2; perhaps TRBD2 as D (6 bases). CDR1 is MNHNS and CDR2 is SASEGT in the germline V gene. Deletions cut 1 base from V and 3 bases from J, with 12 bases between. This CDR3 has 16 amino acids. The CDR3 here is CASSEDAGSDTGELFF. For the CDR3, the DNA is TGTGCCAGCAGTGAAGATGCGGGGAGCGACACCGGGGAGCTGTTTTTT.

This chain links TRBV5-1 with TRBJ1-1; D perhaps matches TRBD1 (6 bases). V was cut by 3 bases and J by 3 bases, with 12 bases left in between. CDR1 and CDR2 from the germline V gene are SGHRS and YFSETQ. This CDR3 has 14 residues. As DNA, the CDR3 is TGCGCCAGCAGCTCAAAGGGGGGGTACACTGAAGCTTTCTTT. It translates to CASSSKGGYTEAFF.

V is TRBV6-5 and J is TRBJ1-3; TRBD1 agrees at 7 bases. The CDR3 spans 15 residues. J gave up 0 bases and V 4 bases, and 3 bases lay outside the gene matches. Per germline, CDR1 MNHEY and CDR2 SVGAGI. The CDR3 sequence: CASSWGQNSGNTIYF. The CDR3 coding sequence is TGTGCCAGCAGTTGGGGACAGAACTCTGGAAACACCATATATTTT.

The genes are TRBV19 and TRBJ2-4; 7 bases fit TRBD1. Germline CDR1 is LNHDA and CDR2 is SQIVND (reference sequence). With 5 bases clipped from V and 7 bases from J, the junction kept 5 bases outside the gene matches. The CDR3 extends over 13 amino acids. The chain's CDR3 is CASSPDRDNIQYF. The CDR3 bases are TGTGCCAGTAGTCCCGACAGGGACAACATTCAGTACTTC.

This clone was counted a few times. The rearrangement joins TRBV19 to TRBJ2-2, with 8 bases that match TRBD1. The trim removed 3 bases at V and 4 bases at J, leaving 10 bases unmatched. Germline V gene lookup returns CDR1 LNHDA and CDR2 SQIVND (reference sequence). The CDR3 length is 17 residues. This CDR3 reads CASSIPRTGQITGELFF. The CDR3 DNA reads TGTGCCAGTAGTATCCCCAGGACAGGGCAAATCACCGGGGAGCTGTTTTTT. Filled out from reference TRBV19 and TRBJ2-2, the complete variable domain reads DGGITQSPKYLFRKEGQNVTLSCEQNLNHDAMYWYRQDPGQGLRLIYYSQIVNDFQKGDIAEGYSVSREKKESFPLTVTSAQKNPTAFYLCASSIPRTGQITGELFFGEGSRLTVL.

The chain carries TRBV5-1 and TRBJ1-3; no clear D gene. The length of the CDR3 is 14 residues. Germline CDR1 is SGHRS and CDR2 is YFSETQ. The ends were cut back, 0 bases at V and 2 bases at J, with 6 bases in the middle. The CDR3 is CASSLDGTGNTIYF. The DNA of the CDR3 is TGCGCCAGCAGCTTGGACGGGACTGGAAACACCATATATTTT.

This chain joins TRBV6-6 and TRBJ1-6; 7 bases map to TRBD1. The junction had 1 base not matched to a gene; V was cut back by 2 bases and J by 0 bases. The CDR3 loop spans 16 amino acids. From germline, CDR1 is MNHNY and CDR2 SVGAGI (reference sequence). CDR3 bases: TGTGCCAGCAGTTACGACAGGGTCTCCTATAATTCACCCCTCCACTTT. It translates to CASSYDRVSYNSPLHF.

The chain is built from TRBV14 and TRBJ2-3; 10 bases agree with TRBD2. Germline CDR1 SGHDN, CDR2 FVKESK. Trimming took 5 bases from V and 5 from J; bases not matched to a gene: 13. The CDR3 has 17 amino acids. CDR3 sequence reads: CASSSRELAGRGDTQYF. The CDR3 DNA follows: TGTGCCAGCAGCTCAAGGGAACTAGCGGGGAGAGGAGATACGCAGTATTTT.

The chain employs TRBV15 and TRBJ2-3, with a tentative D call TRBD1 (6 bases). Germline CDR1 and CDR2: LNHNV and YYDKDF (reference sequence). This CDR3 is 16 amino acids long. The V end lost 1 base, the J end lost 0 bases, and 11 bases lay between the germline ends. The CDR3 reads CATSRGRGSSTDTQYF. The CDR3 DNA reads TGTGCCACCAGCAGAGGTAGGGGGTCTAGCACAGATACGCAGTATTTT.

V is TRBV11-2 and J is TRBJ2-7, with a tentative D call TRBD1 (6 bases). Germline V gene data show CDR1 as SGHAT and CDR2 as FQNNGV. V lost 5 bases and J 4 bases, leaving 12 bases between the germline ends. This CDR3 has 13 amino acids. The CDR3 bases are TGTGCCAGCAGCCGGACAGTGGATTACGAGCAGTACGTC. Translating gives CASSRTVDYEQYV.

This chain connects TRBV30 to TRBJ1-2, with 8 bases identical to TRBD1. CDR1 and CDR2 (germline): GTSNPN, SVGIG (reference sequence). This CDR3 is 14 amino acids long. J was trimmed by 2 bases and V by 6 bases; bases with no gene match: 8. CDR3 sequence: CACDYRGKNYGYTF. CDR3 bases: TGTGCCTGCGACTACAGGGGGAAAAACTATGGCTACACCTTC.

The rearrangement uses TRBV15 and TRBJ1-5; D gene ambiguous. CDR1 and CDR2 from the germline V gene are LNHNV and YYDKDF (reference sequence). Between the trimmed V and J ends, which lost 7 bases and 4 bases, there was a span of 8 bases. This CDR3 comprises 12 residues. The CDR3 sequence is CATKALNQPQHF. The CDR3 DNA reads as TGTGCCACCAAAGCACTGAATCAGCCCCAGCATTTT.

The V gene is TRBV5-1, the J gene TRBJ1-1; D gene ambiguous. The CDR3 is 12 residues long. Germline CDR1 SGHRS, CDR2 YFSETQ. Trimming stripped 2 bases from V and 3 bases from J, with 5 bases between. The CDR3 nucleotides are TGCGCCAGCAGCTTTCAGGACACTGAAGCTTTCTTT. Translated, it gives CASSFQDTEAFF.

This chain joins TRBV3-1 (or the pseudogene TRBV3-2) and TRBJ1-1, with 9 bases fitting TRBD1. The CDR3 contains 14 residues. Per the germline V gene, CDR1 is LGHDT and CDR2 is YNNKEL (reference sequence). J lost 5 bases, V lost 3 bases, and 4 bases had no gene match. CDR3 in DNA: TGTGCCAGCAGCCAGGTACAGGGGGCAACTGAAGCTTTCTTT. Translated: CASSQVQGATEAFF.

In this sample, this clone turned up a few times. J is TRBJ2-7 and V is TRBV6-2 or TRBV6-3; D not certain. The V end was cut by 6 bases, the J end by 0 bases, with 6 bases between. This CDR3 has 12 amino acids. Looked up from germline, CDR1 is MNHEY and CDR2 is SVGEGT. The CDR3: CASSRSSYEQYV. CDR3 DNA: TGTGCCAGCAGCCGCAGCTCCTACGAGCAGTACGTC.

The V call is TRBV5-4, the J call TRBJ2-2, with 8 bases fitting TRBD1. With V trimmed by 3 bases and J by 1 base, 2 bases remained unmatched. CDR3 length: 15 amino acids. CDR1 is SGHNT and CDR2 is YYREEE in the germline V gene (reference sequence). CDR3 nucleotides: TGTGCCAGCAGCTCCGGACAGGGGAACACCGGGGAGCTGTTTTTT. It codes for CASSSGQGNTGELFF. The complete variable domain, with remaining parts taken from reference TRBV5-4 and TRBJ2-2, reads ETGVTQSPTHLIKTRGQQVTLRCSSQSGHNTVSWYQQALGQGPQFIFQYYREEENGRGNFPPRFSGLQFPNYSSELNVNALELDDSALYLCASSSGQGNTGELFFGEGSRLTVL.

The chain recombines TRBV5-1 with TRBJ1-2, with TRBD1 matching over 8 bases. CDR1 is SGHRS, CDR2 YFSETQ, per germline. There are 15 residues in the CDR3. V lost 2 bases, J lost 7 bases, and 10 bases stayed unmatched. The CDR3 reads CASSFLAGQGSGYTF. In DNA, the CDR3 is TGCGCCAGCAGCTTCCTAGCCGGACAGGGATCTGGCTACACCTTC.

This clone is classed as medium-sized. The chain joins TRBV28 to TRBJ2-2, with TRBD2 identical over 7 bases. V lost 8 bases, J lost 1 base, and 7 bases stayed unmatched. Germline V lookup: CDR1 MDHEN, CDR2 SYDVKM. The CDR3 is 15 residues long. DNA for the CDR3: TGTGCCAGCTGCTGGGGGGAGGGGAACACCGGGGAGCTGTTTTTT. Its translation is CASCWGEGNTGELFF.

This sequence joins TRBV30 and TRBJ1-5; perhaps TRBD1 as D (5 bases). This CDR3 contains 13 residues. Germline CDR1 and CDR2: GTSNPN and SVGIG (reference sequence). V was pared by 0 bases and J by 4 bases, with 7 bases between. The CDR3: CAWSVDSNQPQHF. CDR3 bases: TGTGCCTGGAGTGTAGACAGTAATCAGCCCCAGCATTTT.

This chain joins TRBV6-5 and TRBJ1-2; the D is unclear. The CDR3 runs to 13 residues. Germline assignment: CDR1 MNHEY and CDR2 SVGAGI. V was cut by 8 bases and J by 2 bases, with 12 bases left in between. The DNA of the CDR3 is TGTGCCAGCGGGCGGACTGGGAACTATGGCTACACCTTC. This translates into CASGRTGNYGYTF.

The CDR3 sequence is CASSLLGGGLTEAFF. The DNA of the CDR3 is TGTGCCAGCAGCCTCCTGGGGGGTGGGTTAACTGAAGCTTTCTTT. V and J are TRBV6-5 and TRBJ1-1, with a tentative D call TRBD1 (5 bases). The V end lost 6 bases, the J end lost 5 bases, and 19 bases lay between the germline ends. The CDR3 contains 15 residues. CDR1 and CDR2 from the germline V gene are MNHEY and SVGAGI.

This chain links TRBV4-1 with TRBJ1-2; no clear D. This CDR3 has 16 amino acids. Trimming removed 0 bases from V and 8 bases from J, with 19 bases in between. Germline values: CDR1 MGHRA, CDR2 YSYEKL. The CDR3 reads CASSQEPSVPFWGYTF. DNA of the CDR3: TGCGCCAGCAGCCAAGAGCCAAGCGTTCCCTTCTGGGGCTACACCTTC.

The chain has TRBV19 and TRBJ2-7; 9 bases line up with TRBD1. With 5 bases clipped from V and 1 base from J, the junction kept 9 bases outside the gene matches. The CDR3 extends over 16 amino acids. The germline gives CDR1 LNHDA, CDR2 SQIVND (reference sequence). CDR3 in DNA: TGTGCCAGTAGTCCCCAGGGGGGGACAGGGTCCTACGAGCAGTACTTC. It is translated as CASSPQGGTGSYEQYF.

The chain is built from TRBV5-4 and TRBJ1-1; possibly TRBD1 for D (6 bases). Germline V gene sequence: CDR1 SGHNT, CDR2 YYREEE (reference sequence). The CDR3 extends over 15 amino acids. V was cut by 4 bases and J by 10 bases, with 23 bases left in between. CDR3 sequence reads: CASSRGGSGVSGAFF. The CDR3 bases are TGTGCCAGCAGCCGAGGGGGTTCCGGGGTCAGTGGAGCTTTCTTT.

This chain joins TRBV7-9 and TRBJ2-1; 11 positions match TRBD2. Looked up from germline, CDR1 is SEHNR and CDR2 is FQNEAQ (reference sequence). The CDR3 sequence is 18 residues long. Trimming removed 4 bases from V and 2 bases from J; junction bases left unmatched: 10. In DNA form, the CDR3 reads TGTGCCAGCAGCTCGACTAGCGGGGTCTATGGGCCCTACAATGAGCAGTTCTTC. Translating gives CASSSTSGVYGPYNEQFF.

This clone was counted a single time. The rearrangement joins TRBV7-8 to TRBJ1-2, with D tentatively TRBD1 (5 bases). Trimming shortened V by 2 bases and J by 5 bases, and 12 bases separated the two germline ends. Germline CDR1 reads SGHVS; CDR2 reads FQNEAQ. The CDR3 has 14 amino acids. Here the CDR3 DNA reads TGTGCCAGCAGCTTATCTGGCAAGGGGTATGGCTACACCTTC. It codes for CASSLSGKGYGYTF.

The J gene is TRBJ1-6, the V gene TRBV14; TRBD1 matches 7 bases. The V gene end was trimmed by 4 bases and the J gene end by 5 bases; junction bases not matched to a gene: 14. Germline V gene lookup returns CDR1 SGHDN and CDR2 FVKESK. This CDR3 comprises 18 residues. CDR3 sequence reads: CASSPAARGWGNNSPLHF. CDR3 DNA: TGTGCCAGCAGCCCGGCGGCCAGGGGGTGGGGGAATAATTCACCCCTCCACTTT.